The TCR beta chain described here comes from a study of Graves' ophthalmopathy and Graves' hyperthyroidism. Stable hyperthyroidism was defined by absence of ophthalmopathy within 18 months of follow-up. Participants with hyperthyroidism, aged 18 to 65, were newly diagnosed with under 2 months' duration. This clonotype was picked up many times. RNA served as the template for amplifying TCR beta CDR3 regions. The workflow started with a first-round RT-PCR run with HTBI primers and then moved on to a second-round multiplex PCR. From the multiplex PCR reads, TCRdb called clonotypes with MiXCR, one entry per CDR3 protein. The sample shows roughly 420,000 distinct CDR3 sequences, under 25% of them seen only once. Germline CDR1 and CDR2: MNHEY and SVGAGI. The germline V and J ends were trimmed by 2 bases and 1 base, with 6 bases remaining between them. The CDR3 runs to 14 residues.

Sequencing input: peripheral blood. The TCR originated in a woman aged 18-29 years with stable Graves' hyperthyroidism. The rearrangement links TRBV6-5 to TRBJ1-3; a weak D match, TRBD1 (5 bases). The CDR3 region has the DNA TGTGCCAGCAGTTACGGGGCATCTGGAAACACCATATATTTT. Translated, it gives CASSYGASGNTIYF.